The subject of this entry is one T cell receptor (beta chain). The source of the sample is a study of blood T cells in healthy people across ages. V lost 0 bases, J lost 4 bases, and 6 bases stayed unmatched. The CDR3 sequence is 15 residues long. CDR1 and CDR2 (germline): SGHRS, YFSETQ. The second PCR ran about 7 to 12 cycles with a sample-barcoded 5' primer and J-beta primers. TCRdb recomputed calls from the 5' RACE reads with MiXCR, one row per CDR3 protein. The sample consists of about 900,000 distinct CDR3 sequences, around 68% of them appearing once. Sequenced sample: blood. This receptor was identified in a man aged 25 to 40 in good health. This sequence joins TRBV5-1 and TRBJ1-2; 7 bases line up with TRBD1. The CDR3 sequence: CASSLGDDRAYGYTF. CDR3 bases: TGCGCCAGCAGCTTGGGGGACGACAGGGCCTATGGCTACACCTTC. The entire variable domain, with the rest obtained from reference TRBV5-1 and TRBJ1-2, is as follows: KAGVTQTPRYLIKTRGQQVTLSCSPISGHRSVSWYQQTPGQGLQFLFEYFSETQRNKGNFPGRFSGRQFSNSRSEMNVSTLELGDSALYLCASSLGDDRAYGYTFGSGTRLTVV.